The clone carrying this T cell receptor beta chain was observed a few times. The antigen is undetermined. The sample is drawn from a study of cytomegalovirus exposure and HLA in healthy donors. On the study more broadly: There were under 140 million unique TCR beta sequences, drawn from approximately 180 million T cells, in an earlier analysis. Study-level points and caveats: A few V segments could not be told apart, such as TRBV6-2 and TRBV6-3, and were left out.

The PCR made use of 60 Vbeta and 13 Jbeta primers. Clones were read by immunoSEQ multiplex PCR, and TCRdb kept only the in-frame ones, dropping some. Among under 200,000 clones listed, more than 9.5% were seen once. V was pared by 0 bases and J by 6 bases, with 11 bases between. CDR3 length equals 14 residues. Germline values: CDR1 SGHRS, CDR2 YFSETQ. The source material was PBMCs. The source of this sequence is a man over 45 in good health and CMV-seropositive. The chain employs TRBV5-1 and TRBJ2-3, with D possibly matching TRBD1 (6 bases). CDR3 protein: CASSLARGKDTQYF. The CDR3 nucleotides are TGCGCCAGCAGCTTGGCAAGGGGGAAGGATACGCAGTATTTT.